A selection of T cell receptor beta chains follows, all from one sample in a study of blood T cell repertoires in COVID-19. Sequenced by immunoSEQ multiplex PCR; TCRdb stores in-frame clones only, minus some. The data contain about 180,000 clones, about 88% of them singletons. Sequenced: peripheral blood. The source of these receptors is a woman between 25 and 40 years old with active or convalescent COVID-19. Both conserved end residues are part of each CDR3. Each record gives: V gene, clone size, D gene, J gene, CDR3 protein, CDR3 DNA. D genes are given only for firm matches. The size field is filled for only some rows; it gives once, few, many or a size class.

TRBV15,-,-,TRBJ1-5,CATSRDLRTESNQPQHF,TGTGCCACCAGCAGAGATCTAAGGACAGAAAGCAATCAGCCCCAGCATTTT
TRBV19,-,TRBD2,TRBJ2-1,CASSPRGLAAYNEQFF,TGTGCCAGTAGCCCGAGGGGACTAGCGGCTTACAATGAGCAGTTCTTC
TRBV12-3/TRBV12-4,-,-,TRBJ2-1,CASSDSNEQFF,TGTGCCAGCAGTGACTCGAATGAGCAGTTCTTC
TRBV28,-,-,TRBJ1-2,CASSSFRGGAGYTF,TGTGCCAGCAGTTCCTTCAGGGGAGGGGCAGGCTACACCTTC
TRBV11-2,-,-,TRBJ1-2,CASSPRTGFDGYTF,TGTGCCAGCAGCCCACGAACAGGATTCGATGGCTACACCTTC
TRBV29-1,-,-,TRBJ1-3,CSVGNRNSGNTIYF,TGCAGCGTTGGAAACAGGAACTCTGGAAACACCATATATTTT
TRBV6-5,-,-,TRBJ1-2,CASSYSMGGYGYTF,TGTGCCAGCAGTTACTCGATGGGCGGGTATGGCTACACCTTC
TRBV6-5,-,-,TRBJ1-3,CASSYSWQVGNTIYF,TGTGCCAGCAGTTACTCGTGGCAGGTCGGAAACACCATATATTTT
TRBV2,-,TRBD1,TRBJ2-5,CASSGGTEETQYF,TGTGCCAGCAGCGGTGGGACAGAAGAGACCCAGTACTTC
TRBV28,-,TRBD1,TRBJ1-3,CASSSGGSGNTIYF,TGTGCCAGCAGTTCAGGGGGTTCTGGAAACACCATATATTTT
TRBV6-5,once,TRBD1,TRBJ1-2,CASSYSGQKVAPWTF,TGTGCCAGCAGTTACTCGGGACAGAAAGTAGCCCCCTGGACCTTC
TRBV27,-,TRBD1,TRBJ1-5,CASSYRGRNQPQHF,TGTGCCAGCAGTTACAGGGGGCGCAATCAGCCCCAGCATTTT
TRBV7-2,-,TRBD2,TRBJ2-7,CASSFRTSGALYEQYF,TGTGCCAGCAGCTTCCGGACTAGCGGGGCCCTATACGAGCAGTACTTC
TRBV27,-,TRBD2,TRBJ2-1,CASSGRAKNEQFF,TGTGCCAGCAGCGGGAGGGCCAAAAATGAGCAGTTCTTC
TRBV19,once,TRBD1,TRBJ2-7,CASSPRTGNNYEQYF,TGTGCCAGTAGTCCAAGGACAGGGAACAACTACGAGCAGTACTTC
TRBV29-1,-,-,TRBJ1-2,CSVVVNYGYTF,TGCAGCGTTGTAGTTAACTATGGCTACACCTTC
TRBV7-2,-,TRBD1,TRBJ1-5,CASSPDRDNQPQHF,TGTGCCAGCAGCCCGGACAGGGACAATCAGCCCCAGCATTTT
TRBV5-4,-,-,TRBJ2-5,CASSKTPGLQETQYF,TGTGCCAGCAGCAAAACCCCAGGGCTCCAAGAGACCCAGTACTTC
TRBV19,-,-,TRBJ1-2,CASSDQDSVVRYTF,TGTGCCAGTAGTGATCAGGATTCGGTAGTCCGCTACACCTTC
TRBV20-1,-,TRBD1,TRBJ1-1,CSASVGQANTEAFF,TGCAGTGCTAGTGTAGGACAGGCAAACACTGAAGCTTTCTTT
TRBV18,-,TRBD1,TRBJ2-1,CASSPLGQESNEQFF,TGTGCCAGCTCACCTCTGGGACAGGAGTCCAATGAGCAGTTCTTC
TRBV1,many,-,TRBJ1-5,CTSSQTQGGSNQPQHF,TGCACCAGCAGCCAAACTCAGGGGGGTAGCAATCAGCCCCAGCATTTT
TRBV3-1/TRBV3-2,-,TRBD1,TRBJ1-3,CASSRQGAGNTIYF,TGTGCCAGCAGCCGGCAGGGGGCTGGAAACACCATATATTTT
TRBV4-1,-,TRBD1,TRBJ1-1,CASSHGEDRVDSREAFF,TGCGCCAGCAGCCATGGAGAAGACAGGGTTGATTCCCGAGAAGCTTTCTTT
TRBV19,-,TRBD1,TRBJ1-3,CATATGNGNTIYF,TGTGCCACCGCGACAGGGAATGGAAACACCATATATTTT
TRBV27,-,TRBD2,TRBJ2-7,CASSPVTGTSGDEQYF,TGTGCCAGCAGTCCCGTAACCGGGACTAGCGGCGACGAGCAGTACTTC
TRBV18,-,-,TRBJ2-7,CASSPEHLYEQYF,TGTGCCAGCTCACCAGAACACCTCTACGAGCAGTACTTC
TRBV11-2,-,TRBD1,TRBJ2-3,CASSLGVRGSDTQYF,TGTGCCAGCAGCTTAGGTGTCAGGGGGTCAGATACGCAGTATTTT
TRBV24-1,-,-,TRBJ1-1,CATSETGLNTEAFF,TGTGCCACCAGTGAAACAGGGTTGAACACTGAAGCTTTCTTT